The present TCR beta chain was sequenced within a study of blood T cell repertoires in COVID-19. Looking at the study overall: Acute-phase and convalescent COVID-19 samples originated in the United States, Italy and Spain. In each case, the material was cDNA or gDNA derived from T cells, B-cell-depleted T cells, or PBMCs.

Patients from Seattle were sampled longitudinally, starting during active infection. The germline V and J ends were trimmed by 2 bases and 7 bases, with 16 bases remaining between them. CDR3 length: 15 residues. As originally analysed: Amplification from reference gene primers served as the basis for estimated nucleated cell counts. Profiled with immunoSEQ multiplex PCR; TCRdb holds only in-frame clones, not every one. The DNA gave D and trimming, while V, J and clone size come from that table. The top ten clones hold roughly 3.9% of a sample with over 45,000 clones, roughly 87% of them seen once. Source material: peripheral blood. The receptor was derived from a man aged 35 to 55 with COVID-19, enrolled during active disease. The chain uses TRBV23-1 and TRBJ2-3, with a tentative D call TRBD2 (6 bases). TRBV23-1 is an ORF for which the function is uncertain. The CDR3 DNA is TGCGCCAGCAGTCAACCCACCGGGAGTTTCAATACGCAGTATTTT. Its translation: CASSQPTGSFNTQYF.